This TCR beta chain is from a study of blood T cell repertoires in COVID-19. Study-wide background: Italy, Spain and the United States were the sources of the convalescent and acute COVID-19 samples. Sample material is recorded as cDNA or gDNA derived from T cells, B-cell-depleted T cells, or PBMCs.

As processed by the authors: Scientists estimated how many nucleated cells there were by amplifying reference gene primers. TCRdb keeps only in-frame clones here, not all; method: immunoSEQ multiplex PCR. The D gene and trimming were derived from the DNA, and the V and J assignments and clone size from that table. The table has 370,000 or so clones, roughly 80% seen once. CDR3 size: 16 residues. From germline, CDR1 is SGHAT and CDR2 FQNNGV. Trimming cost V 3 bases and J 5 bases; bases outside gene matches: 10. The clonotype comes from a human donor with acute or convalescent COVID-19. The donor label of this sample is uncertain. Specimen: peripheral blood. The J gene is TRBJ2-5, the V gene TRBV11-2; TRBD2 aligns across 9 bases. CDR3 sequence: CASSLTSGSTQETQYF. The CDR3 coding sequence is TGTGCCAGCAGCTTGACTAGCGGAAGTACCCAGGAGACCCAGTACTTC.